The clone carrying this T cell receptor beta chain was detected ten times or more. What it recognizes is unknown. Ophthalmopathy donors were characterized by moderate-to-severe activity, CAS of at least 3, NOSPECS of at least 4, and duration under 3 months. The data were taken from a study of Graves' ophthalmopathy and Graves' hyperthyroidism. Findings and limits, study-wide: Most thyroid-expanded clonotypes exceeding 0.001 frequency were also found in blood.

Per the germline V gene, CDR1 is DFQATT and CDR2 is SNEGSKA (reference sequence). Trimming took 6 bases from V and 8 from J, leaving 11 bases between them. The CDR3 has 11 amino acids. As the template, RNA transcripts were used to amplify TCR beta CDR3 regions. RT-PCR with HTBI primers came first, then second-round multiplex PCR. TCRdb independently ran MiXCR on the multiplex PCR reads; one entry per CDR3 protein. The sample consists of about 740,000 distinct CDR3 sequences, about 44% of them appearing once. Sequenced sample: peripheral blood. The clonotype comes from an adult man with Graves' ophthalmopathy. This sequence joins TRBV20-1 and TRBJ1-3; no clear D gene. This CDR3 reads CSATSGDTIYF. CDR3 sequence (DNA): TGCAGTGCCACCTCGGGTGACACCATATATTTT.